This record looks at one T cell receptor beta chain sequence and its context. Its antigen remains unidentified. Amplification used 60 Vbeta primers and 13 Jbeta primers. Here immunoSEQ multiplex PCR was the method, and the copy in TCRdb shows in-frame clones only, minus some. The sample lists roughly 71,000 clones, 60% to 75% occurring once. This sample was taken from a study of cytomegalovirus exposure and HLA in healthy donors. Study-level results: It was taken for granted in presence/absence analyses that sequencing depth across donors was roughly uniform. Reportedly, fewer N-insertions than the roughly 600-donor mean appeared in an Asian-associated ancestry cluster in a later analysis. TCR beta V- and J-gene trimming was later associated with a missense DCLRE1C variant.

The CDR3 consists of 16 residues. With V trimmed by 0 bases and J by 0 bases, 4 bases remained unmatched. Germline CDR1 MNHEY, CDR2 SVGAGI. Sequences were obtained from PBMCs. V gene TRBV6-5 combines with J gene TRBJ2-7; 8 bases align to TRBD2. This TCR was recovered from a man aged 35-49 years in good health and CMV-seropositive. The CDR3 DNA is TGTGCCAGCAGTTACTCTGGGGCGGGGGGCTCCTACGAGCAGTACTTC. The encoded protein is CASSYSGAGGSYEQYF.